This T cell receptor (beta chain) emerged from a study of CD4 T cells in relation to SARS-CoV-2 and coronaviruses. Whole-study results and caveats: No crossreactivity against non-spike viral proteins was tested here.

Unexposed donor CD4+ T cells date from about 2011-2018, before the COVID-19 pandemic. Turning to this clone: The antigen is unknown.

Only in-frame clones appear in the TCRdb table, and some are missing; sequencing was by immunoSEQ multiplex PCR. The data show under 65,000 clones, approximately 90% seen once. Per the germline V gene, CDR1 is SEHNR and CDR2 is FQNEAQ (reference sequence). After removal of 5 bases from V and 1 base from J, the junction contained 8 bases not matched to a gene. The CDR3 is made up of 17 amino acids. The chain uses TRBV7-9 and TRBJ2-1; 10 bases are shared with TRBD2. The TCR comes from a human donor in good health. What was sequenced was memory CD4+ T cells from PBMCs. CDR3 in DNA: TGTGCCAGCAGCCCCGGGACTAGCGCGTTATCCTACAATGAGCAGTTCTTC. Translation: CASSPGTSALSYNEQFF.